The TCR beta chain described here comes from a study of regulatory T cells in long-lasting Graves disease. Notes on the study in general: Persistent disease preferred TRBV28, TRBJ1-2 and TRBJ2-5.

Indicated time point: persistent/refractory GD, antithyroid drugs over 5 years with positive TRAb. Making the TCR library involved RNA that had been extracted from PBMCs. To note about this clonotype: What it binds is not known.

Trimming removed 5 bases from V and 0 bases from J, with 5 bases in between. From germline, CDR1 is MNHNS and CDR2 SASEGT. The CDR3 spans 13 residues. HTBI primers from iRepertoire and Arm-PCR of CDR3 regions yielded the TCR beta libraries. TCRdb ran MiXCR on the multiplex PCR reads and lists one entry per CDR3 protein. The sample yields about 470,000 distinct CDR3 sequences, less than 25% seen once. The starting material was peripheral blood mononuclear cells (PBMCs), obtained when the disease was refractory, from a patient treated with antithyroid drugs. This clonotype was obtained from a female donor with Graves disease. This chain links TRBV6-1 with TRBJ2-4; D unresolved. The CDR3 reads CASSPLAKNIQYF. The CDR3 DNA reads as TGTGCCAGCAGTCCCCTAGCCAAAAACATTCAGTACTTC.